This TCR beta chain was sequenced in a study of blood T cell repertoires in COVID-19. CDR3 size: 16 residues. Trimming at V came to 4 bases and at J to 4 bases, leaving 7 bases not matched to a gene. Germline CDR1 is KGHSH and CDR2 is LQKENI. Profiled with immunoSEQ multiplex PCR; TCRdb holds only in-frame clones, not every one. The sample includes hundreds of thousands of clones, about 83% of them seen just once. Material for sequencing was peripheral blood. The source is a middle-aged woman with active or convalescent COVID-19. The chain joins TRBV18 to TRBJ1-6, with 7 bases matching TRBD1. The CDR3 reads CASSRQQGKYNSPLHF. In nucleotides, the CDR3 is TGTGCCAGCTCACGTCAACAGGGGAAATATAATTCACCCCTCCACTTT. The full variable domain, in which reference TRBV18 and TRBJ1-6 provide the parts outside the CDR3, is NAGVMQNPRHLVRRRGQEARLRCSPMKGHSHVYWYRQLPEEGLKFMVYLQKENIIDESGMPKERFSAEFPKEGPSILRIQQVVRGDSAAYFCASSRQQGKYNSPLHFGNGTRLTVT.